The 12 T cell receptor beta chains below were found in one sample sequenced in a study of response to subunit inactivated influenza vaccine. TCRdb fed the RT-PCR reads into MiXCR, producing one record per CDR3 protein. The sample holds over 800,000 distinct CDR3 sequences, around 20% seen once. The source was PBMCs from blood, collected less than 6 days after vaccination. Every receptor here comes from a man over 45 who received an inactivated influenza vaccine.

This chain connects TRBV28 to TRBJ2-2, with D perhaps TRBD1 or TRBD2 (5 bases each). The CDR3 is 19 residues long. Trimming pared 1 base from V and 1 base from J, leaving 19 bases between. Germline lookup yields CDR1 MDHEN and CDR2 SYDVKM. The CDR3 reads CASSLSRGFTNRNTGELFF. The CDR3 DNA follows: TGTGCCAGCAGTTTATCGAGGGGTTTTACGAACAGGAACACCGGGGAGCTGTTTTTT.

The CDR3 DNA follows: TGCAGCGCGTTGGGGGAGTCGGCTAGCGGGAGAACCTACAATGAGCAGTTCTTC. It yields the protein CSALGESASGRTYNEQFF. The chain links TRBV29-1 to TRBJ2-1; 10 nucleotides match TRBD2. CDR3 length: 18 residues. The germline V gene encodes CDR1 SQVTM and CDR2 ANQGSEA. J gave up 2 bases and V 7 bases, and 17 bases lay outside the gene matches.

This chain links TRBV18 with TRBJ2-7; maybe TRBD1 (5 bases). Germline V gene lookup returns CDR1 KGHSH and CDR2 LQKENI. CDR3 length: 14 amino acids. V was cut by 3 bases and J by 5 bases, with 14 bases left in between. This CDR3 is CASSPVQGSHEQYF. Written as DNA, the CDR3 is TGTGCCAGCTCACCCGTGCAGGGTAGCCACGAGCAGTACTTC. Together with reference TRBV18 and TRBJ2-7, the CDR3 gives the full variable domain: NAGVMQNPRHLVRRRGQEARLRCSPMKGHSHVYWYRQLPEEGLKFMVYLQKENIIDESGMPKERFSAEFPKEGPSILRIQQVVRGDSAAYFCASSPVQGSHEQYFGPGTRLTVT.

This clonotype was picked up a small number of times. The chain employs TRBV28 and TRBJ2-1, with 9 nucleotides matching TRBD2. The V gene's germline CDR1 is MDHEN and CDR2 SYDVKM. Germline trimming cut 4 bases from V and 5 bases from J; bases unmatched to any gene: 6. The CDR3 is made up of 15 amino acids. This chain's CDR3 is CASSSGLARNNEQFF. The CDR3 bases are TGTGCCAGCAGTTCTGGACTAGCGAGAAACAATGAGCAGTTCTTC.

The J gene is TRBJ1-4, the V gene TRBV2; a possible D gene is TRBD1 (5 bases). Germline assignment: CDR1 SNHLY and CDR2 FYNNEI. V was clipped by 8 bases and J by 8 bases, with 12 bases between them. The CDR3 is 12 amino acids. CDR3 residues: CASGQGVEKLFF. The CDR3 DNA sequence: TGTGCCAGCGGTCAGGGTGTAGAAAAACTGTTTTTT.

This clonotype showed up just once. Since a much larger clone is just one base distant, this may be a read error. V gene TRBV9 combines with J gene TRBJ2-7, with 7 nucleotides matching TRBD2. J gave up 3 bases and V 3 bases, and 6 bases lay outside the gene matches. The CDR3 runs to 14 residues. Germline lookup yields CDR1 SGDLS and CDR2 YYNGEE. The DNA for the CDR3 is TGTGCCAGCAGCGACGGACTAGTCAACTACGAGCAGTACTTC. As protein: CASSDGLVNYEQYF.

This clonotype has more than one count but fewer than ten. CDR3 in amino acids: CASSSPGDRGHTGELFF. CDR3 DNA: TGTGCCAGCAGCTCCCCCGGTGATAGGGGACACACCGGGGAGCTGTTTTTT. The V and J genes are TRBV11-2 and TRBJ2-2; tentatively, D is TRBD1 or TRBD2 (5 bases each). CDR1 is SGHAT, CDR2 FQNNGV, per germline. The CDR3 consists of 17 residues. The V and J ends lost 4 bases and 3 bases respectively, with 18 bases between them.

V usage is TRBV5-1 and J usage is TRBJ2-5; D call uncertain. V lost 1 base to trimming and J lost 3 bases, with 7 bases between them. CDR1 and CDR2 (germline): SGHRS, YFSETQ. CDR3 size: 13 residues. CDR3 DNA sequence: TGCGCCAGCAGCTTGAGTTCCAAAGAGACCCAGTACTTC. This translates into CASSLSSKETQYF.

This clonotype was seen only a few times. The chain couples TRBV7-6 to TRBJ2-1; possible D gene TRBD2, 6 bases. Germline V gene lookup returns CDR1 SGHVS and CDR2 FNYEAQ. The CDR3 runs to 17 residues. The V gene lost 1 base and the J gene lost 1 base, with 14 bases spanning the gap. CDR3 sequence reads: CASSLVPTRQSYNEQFF. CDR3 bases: TGTGCCAGCAGCTTAGTCCCGACTAGGCAGTCCTACAATGAGCAGTTCTTC. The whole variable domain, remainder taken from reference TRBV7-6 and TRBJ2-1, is GAGVSQSPRYKVTKRGQDVALRCDPISGHVSLYWYRQALGQGPEFLTYFNYEAQQDKSGLPNDRFSAERPEGSISTLTIQRTEQRDSAMYRCASSLVPTRQSYNEQFFGPGTRLTVL.

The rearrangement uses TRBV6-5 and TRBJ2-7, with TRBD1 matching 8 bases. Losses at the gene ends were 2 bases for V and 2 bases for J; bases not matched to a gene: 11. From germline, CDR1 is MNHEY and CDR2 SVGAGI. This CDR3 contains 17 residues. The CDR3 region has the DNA TGTGCCAGCAGTTACCTTGGGGACAGGCCCGGGGCCTACGAGCAGTACTTC. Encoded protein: CASSYLGDRPGAYEQYF.

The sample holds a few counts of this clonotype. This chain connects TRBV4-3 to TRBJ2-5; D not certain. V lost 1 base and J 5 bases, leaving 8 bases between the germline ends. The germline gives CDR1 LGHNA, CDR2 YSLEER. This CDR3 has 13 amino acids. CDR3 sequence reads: CASSQGNWETQYF. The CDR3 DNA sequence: TGCGCCAGCAGCCAAGGAAACTGGGAGACCCAGTACTTC.

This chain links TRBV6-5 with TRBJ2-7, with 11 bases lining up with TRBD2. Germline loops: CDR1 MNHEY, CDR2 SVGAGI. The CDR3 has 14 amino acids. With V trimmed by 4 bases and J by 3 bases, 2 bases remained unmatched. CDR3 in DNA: TGTGCCAGCAGTTCTAGCGGGAGGTTCTACGAGCAGTACTTC. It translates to CASSSSGRFYEQYF.